These 8 T cell receptor beta chains share one sample of origin, sequenced in a study of T cell responses to AZD1222 COVID-19 vaccine (dated by TCRdb to the early 2020s). In light of the paper, this sample's time point label describes: baseline before first vaccination. This specimen's treatment or condition label, interpreted: meningococcal conjugate vaccine given as trial control. To prepare the library, the immunoSEQ multiplex PCR assay was applied. Held by TCRdb, this immuneACCESS table contains in-frame sequences only and omits some clones. Under half of the omission traces to an unresolved V gene where checked; the cause of the rest is unknown. Here the sample has approximately 120,000 clones; nearly 90% occur a single time. Around 13% of the sample lies in the top ten. The specimen comprised peripheral blood, sampled on day 0 of MenACWY control vaccination. These receptors were obtained from an adult in good health.

This clone has just a few counts. The chain is built from TRBV5-4 and TRBJ1-1; maybe TRBD1 (5 bases). This CDR3 has 13 amino acids. The germline gives CDR1 SGHNT, CDR2 YYREEE (reference sequence). The V gene lost 0 bases and the J gene lost 5 bases, with 8 bases spanning the gap. CDR3 sequence: CASSLGGRTEAFF. The CDR3, as DNA: TGTGCCAGCAGCTTGGGGGGACGGACTGAAGCTTTCTTT.

The rearrangement uses TRBV6-6 and TRBJ1-2, with D maybe TRBD1 (6 bases). This CDR3 region has 15 residues. CDR1 and CDR2 (germline): MNHNY, SVGAGI (reference sequence). Trimming shortened V by 0 bases and J by 4 bases, and 12 bases separated the two germline ends. CDR3 residues: CASSYSSRGLYGYTF. CDR3 nucleotide sequence: TGTGCCAGCAGTTACTCATCGCGGGGGCTCTATGGCTACACCTTC.

This chain links TRBV11-2 with TRBJ1-5, with TRBD1 matching over 9 bases. CDR1 SGHAT and CDR2 FQNNGV come from the germline V gene. J lost 1 base, V lost 7 bases, and 5 bases had no gene match. The CDR3 is 15 residues long. The CDR3 here is CASTRDRGSNQPQHF. In nucleotides, the CDR3 is TGTGCCAGCACCCGAGACAGGGGGAGCAATCAGCCCCAGCATTTT.

The chain couples TRBV27 to TRBJ1-5; D uncertain. CDR3 length: 16 residues. V was pared by 2 bases and J by 3 bases, with 14 bases between. Germline assignment: CDR1 MNHEY and CDR2 SMNVEV (reference sequence). In nucleotides, the CDR3 is TGTGCCAGCAGTTTACAATACGCGGCCTTCAATCAGCCCCAGCATTTT. This encodes CASSLQYAAFNQPQHF.

The chain carries TRBV30 and TRBJ1-1, with 7 bases aligning to TRBD1. J lost 11 bases, V lost 5 bases, and 14 bases had no gene match. The germline V gene encodes CDR1 GTSNPN and CDR2 SVGIG (reference sequence). The CDR3 sequence is 13 residues long. The CDR3 here is CAWYQGESDAAFF. DNA for the CDR3: TGTGCCTGGTACCAGGGGGAGTCGGATGCGGCTTTCTTT. Drawing the rest from reference TRBV30 and TRBJ1-1, the complete variable domain is SQTIHQWPATLVQPVGSPLSLECTVEGTSNPNLYWYRQAAGRGLQLLFYSVGIGQISSEVPQNLSASRPQDRQFILSSKKLLLSDSGFYLCAWYQGESDAAFFGQGTRLTVV.

The chain carries TRBV11-2 and TRBJ1-2; TRBD1 agrees at 8 bases. CDR3 length equals 12 residues. The ends lost 6 bases at V and 6 bases at J; junction bases unmatched: 3. Germline CDR1 SGHAT, CDR2 FQNNGV. The CDR3 DNA reads TGTGCCAGCAGACCAGGGGGCGATGGCTACACCTTC. Translation: CASRPGGDGYTF.

V gene TRBV28 combines with J gene TRBJ1-1; D is perhaps TRBD1 (6 bases). V lost 10 bases to trimming and J lost 3 bases, with 12 bases between them. Germline values: CDR1 MDHEN, CDR2 SYDVKM. This CDR3 is 12 amino acids long. The CDR3 reads CATAQGYTEAFF. The CDR3, as DNA: TGTGCCACGGCCCAGGGGTACACTGAAGCTTTCTTT.

V gene TRBV9 combines with J gene TRBJ2-3; 14 bases agree with TRBD2. CDR3 length: 16 residues. Trimming at V came to 4 bases and at J to 6 bases, leaving 7 bases not matched to a gene. The germline V gene encodes CDR1 SGDLS and CDR2 YYNGEE. In nucleotides, the CDR3 is TGTGCCAGCAGCCCCCGGCGACTAGCGGGGGGGGATACGCAGTATTTT. This encodes CASSPRRLAGGDTQYF.